The clone carrying this T cell receptor (beta chain) was observed many times. Its specificity is unknown. As to time point: technical triplicate 2. The sample comes from a study of neurological immune-mediated disorders. This CDR3 has 15 amino acids. V shed 0 bases and J shed 7 bases, with 15 bases lying between them. Per the germline V gene, CDR1 is DFQATT and CDR2 is SNEGSKA (reference sequence). General study results and limits: Whereas HTLV-1-associated myelopathy showed the most TCR clonal expansion, multiple sclerosis showed the least, with levels below those of healthy controls.

TCRdb re-called the 5' RACE reads through MiXCR, storing one row per CDR3 protein. The repertoire holds approximately 30,000 distinct CDR3 sequences, with about 14% as singletons. This receptor was identified in a female donor with HTLV-1-associated myelopathy (HAM/TSP). The sample taken for sequencing was CD4+ T cells from blood. This chain links TRBV20-1 with TRBJ2-2, with D possibly TRBD2 on 6 matching bases. This CDR3 reads CSAREGVAEGGELFF. Written as DNA, the CDR3 is TGCAGTGCTAGAGAAGGTGTCGCGGAGGGCGGGGAGCTGTTTTTT.